This record concerns one TCR beta chain sequence. Its target is not known. The CDR3 totals 16 residues. Germline V CDR1 and CDR2: SGHTA, FQGTGA. V lost 1 base to trimming and J lost 5 bases; unmatched junction nucleotides: 7. This sample was taken from a study of beta chain features in type 1 diabetes. The overall study: Over all samples combined, 107,917,701 sorted cells were examined. Points from the study as a whole: The naive, central memory and Treg TCRB repertoires looked more alike in patients than they did in healthy donors.

Sequencing targeted expressed TCRB transcripts, as all isolated RNA had been reverse transcribed. Produced via immunoSEQ multiplex PCR; TCRdb's table is partial and in-frame only. There are about 16,000 clones in the sample; 45% to 65% occur only once, and 0.46% lies in the top ten. Averaging around 110 mL, one heparinised blood draw came from each individual donor. The purity of all sorted populations exceeded 98%. Sequencing was done on a sample of stem cell memory CD4+ T cells from blood. The rearrangement links TRBV7-3 to TRBJ2-3, with 9 bases fitting TRBD1. The clonotype originates from a woman under 30 in good health. In DNA form, the CDR3 reads TGTGCCAGCAGCTTAAGGCTCACAGGGGGCCAAGATACGCAGTATTTT. Amino acids: CASSLRLTGGQDTQYF. The full variable domain, in which reference TRBV7-3 and TRBJ2-3 provide the parts outside the CDR3, is GAGVSQTPSNKVTEKGKYVELRCDPISGHTALYWYRQSLGQGPEFLIYFQGTGAADDSGLPNDRFFAVRPEGSVSTLKIQRTERGDSAVYLCASSLRLTGGQDTQYFGPGTRLTVL.